The 26 T cell receptor delta chains in this list originate from one sample, sequenced in a study of Vδ1+ human thymocytes (dated by TCRdb to between 2018 and 2020). Results the study describes overall, beyond this receptor: Thymic TRG and TRD repertoires appeared highly polyclonal with Gaussian CDR3 length distributions, unlike oligoclonal peripheral blood repertoires.

These receptors have no known antigen. The reads were generated on an Illumina MiSeq. RNA was extracted with the RNeasy mini kit and reverse transcribed using Superscript III. To generate the CDR3 amplicons, a multiplex PCR was run using pooled V-gene forward primers together with a constant-region reverse primer that carried Illumina adaptor overhangs. TCRdb reprocessed the public reads with the caller CATT; rows with the same DNA were merged afterwards. Within this sample are just under 55,000 delta-chain clones, with around 15% of them counted one time only. Under 0.6% of the sample goes to the ten largest clones. Input material: Vdelta1+ gamma-delta thymocytes from the thymus. The label giving this sample's cell subset or site can be read as: FACS-sorted CD3+ TCRalphabeta- TCRVdelta1+ TCRVdelta2- thymocytes. The receptors were sampled from a boy younger than two who had congenital heart surgery.

The V gene is TRDV1, the J gene TRDJ1, with 10 positions matching TRDD3. The J segment lost 1 base and the V segment lost 5 bases, leaving 25 bases of the junction unmatched. Germline V CDR1 and CDR2: TSWWSYY, QGS. The CDR3 sequence is 22 residues long. CDR3 in amino acids: CALGSVTSPRTGGCMRTDKLIF. CDR3 sequence (DNA): TGTGCTCTTGGGTCCGTAACCTCCCCCCGCACTGGGGGATGCATGCGCACCGATAAACTCATCTTT.

This clone was seen a few times. The chain joins TRAV29/DV5 to TRDJ1; the match to TRDD3 covers 13 bases. Germline CDR1 and CDR2: NSMFDY and ISSIKDK. V dropped 1 base and J dropped 3; count of bases not matched to a gene: 27. The CDR3 length is 23 residues. CDR3 in amino acids: CAASPLRRRVVGTGGYDADKLIF. Written as DNA, the CDR3 is TGTGCAGCAAGCCCGCTACGTCGCCGAGTCGTGGGTACTGGGGGATACGACGCCGATAAACTCATCTTT.

In its sample, this clone was seen a few times. This chain links TRDV1 with TRDJ1; 7 positions agree with TRDD3. This CDR3 contains 20 residues. Germline CDR1 reads TSWWSYY; CDR2 reads QGS. V trimming: 1 base; J trimming: 0 bases; junction bases outside the gene matches: 17. The CDR3 DNA sequence: TGTGCTCTTGGGGAACCCCCTCTTGGCTGGGGGGCCTCTTACACCGATAAACTCATCTTT. This encodes CALGEPPLGWGASYTDKLIF.

This chain connects TRDV1 to TRDJ1; D perhaps matches TRDD3 (7 bases). Trimming stripped 3 bases from V and 0 bases from J, with 32 bases between. Looked up from germline, CDR1 is TSWWSYY and CDR2 is QGS. The CDR3 contains 22 residues. CDR3 protein: CALGEPSCLILRGGPNTDKLIF. The CDR3 nucleotides are TGTGCTCTTGGGGAGCCGTCCTGCCTTATCCTACGTGGGGGACCAAACACCGATAAACTCATCTTT.

This clone was found a few times. The V gene is TRAV29/DV5, the J gene TRDJ1; TRDD3 matches at 8 bases. CDR1 NSMFDY and CDR2 ISSIKDK come from the germline V gene. The ends lost 0 bases at V and 0 bases at J; junction bases unmatched: 19. CDR3 length equals 20 residues. The CDR3 region has the DNA TGTGCAGCAAGCGCGAATCAAGGCCATACTGGGGGTAATTACACCGATAAACTCATCTTT. Translating gives CAASANQGHTGGNYTDKLIF. Together with reference TRAV29/DV5 and TRDJ1, the CDR3 gives the full variable domain: DQQVKQNSPSLSVQEGRISILNCDYTNSMFDYFLWYKKYPAEGPTFLISISSIKDKNEDGRFTVFLNKSAKHLSLHIVPSQPGDSAVYFCAASANQGHTGGNYTDKLIFGKGTRVTVEP.

This clone has more than one count but fewer than ten. The chain carries TRDV1 and TRDJ1, with D uncertain. CDR1 TSWWSYY and CDR2 QGS come from the germline V gene. Between the trimmed V and J ends, which lost 2 bases and 4 bases, there was a span of 23 bases. The CDR3 covers 18 residues. CDR3: CALGEEMTTLTRGDKLIF. The CDR3 DNA is TGTGCTCTTGGGGAAGAGATGACCACCCTCACGCGGGGCGATAAACTCATCTTT.

This clone was picked up a small number of times. V gene TRDV1 combines with J gene TRDJ1; TRDD3 matches at 13 bases. The V and J ends lost 6 bases and 0 bases, in that order; junction bases with no gene match: 16. The CDR3 runs to 20 residues. The germline V gene encodes CDR1 TSWWSYY and CDR2 QGS. The CDR3 reads CALGAYGLYWGIRYTDKLIF. The CDR3, as DNA: TGTGCTCTTGGAGCCTACGGCCTTTACTGGGGGATACGCTACACCGATAAACTCATCTTT.

This clone was detected only a few times. The chain employs TRDV1 and TRDJ1; a possible D gene is TRDD3 (8 bases). Trimming cost V 0 bases and J 3 bases, with 26 bases left between them. The CDR3 extends over 20 amino acids. The germline gives CDR1 TSWWSYY, CDR2 QGS. DNA for the CDR3: TGTGCTCTTGGGGAACTATTCCTACGATGGGGGATCGCCGGAGCCGATAAACTCATCTTT. It yields the protein CALGELFLRWGIAGADKLIF.

This clone was picked up a small number of times. The rearrangement links TRDV1 to TRDJ1, with TRDD3 as a possible D gene (5 bases). V gave up 6 bases and J gave up 0 bases, with 14 bases separating them. The CDR3 sequence is 15 residues long. Germline lookup yields CDR1 TSWWSYY and CDR2 QGS. The CDR3 sequence: CALGCWGGYTDKLIF. Here the CDR3 DNA reads TGTGCTCTTGGTTGTTGGGGTGGGTACACCGATAAACTCATCTTT.

The V gene is TRDV1, the J gene TRDJ1; possibly TRDD2 or TRDD3 for D (6 bases each). The V end lost 1 base, the J end lost 0 bases, and 27 bases lay between the germline ends. The CDR3 is 21 residues long. The germline CDR1 and CDR2 sequences are TSWWSYY and QGS. In DNA, the CDR3 is TGTGCTCTTGGGGAACCTATAAATCCTACGTTGATACGCGGGTACACCGATAAACTCATCTTT. This codes for CALGEPINPTLIRGYTDKLIF.

As concerns this clone: Other DNA sequences in the sample encode the same CDR3. The chain combines TRDV1 with TRDJ1; no definite D call. Germline values: CDR1 TSWWSYY, CDR2 QGS. The CDR3 totals 18 residues. V was trimmed by 2 bases and J by 1 base, leaving 20 bases between them. CDR3 sequence reads: CALGETNLVIRGTDKLIF. Written as DNA, the CDR3 is TGTGCTCTTGGGGAAACGAACTTGGTGATAAGGGGCACCGATAAACTCATCTTT.

Worth noting for this clone: A single base separates this from a much larger clone, so it may be a read error. V and J are TRDV2 and TRDJ1; tentatively, D is TRDD3 (6 bases). Germline CDR1 is GEAIGNYY and CDR2 is EKD. The CDR3 loop spans 12 amino acids. In nucleotides, the CDR3 is TGTGCCTGTGACGTACCTGGGGTTAAACCCATCTTT. Amino acid sequence: CACDVPGVKPIF.

This clone turned up a few times. V usage is TRDV1 and J usage is TRDJ1, with 7 bases identical to TRDD3. CDR3 length: 19 residues. Trimming cost V 0 bases and J 8 bases; bases outside gene matches: 21. Germline V gene sequence: CDR1 TSWWSYY, CDR2 QGS. The CDR3, as DNA: TGTGCTCTTGGGGAACTGGCCCCTACGTCTGGGGGCCTGGTTCTGAAACTCATCTTT. Its translation is CALGELAPTSGGLVLKLIF.

A few counts support this clone. This sequence joins TRDV1 and TRDJ2, with a weak D call TRDD3 (6 bases). From germline, CDR1 is TSWWSYY and CDR2 QGS. Trimming cost V 1 base and J 6 bases, with 18 bases left between them. The CDR3 contains 17 residues. The CDR3 region has the DNA TGTGCTCTTGGGGAACAACTATCCTCGAACTGGGCAGCACAACTCTTCTTT. This encodes CALGEQLSSNWAAQLFF.

The table lists this clone with a few counts. The V and J genes are TRDV1 and TRDJ1; 11 nucleotides agree with TRDD3. The CDR3 totals 23 residues. CDR1 and CDR2 from the germline V gene are TSWWSYY and QGS. The J segment lost 2 bases and the V segment lost 1 base, leaving 24 bases of the junction unmatched. The CDR3 is CALGERLLPQLGDKFFGTDKLIF. CDR3 bases: TGTGCTCTTGGGGAACGGCTTCTTCCTCAACTGGGGGATAAGTTTTTTGGGACCGATAAACTCATCTTT.

This sequence joins TRDV1 and TRDJ1; D may be TRDD3 (6 bases). Germline CDR1 and CDR2: TSWWSYY and QGS. V shed 1 base and J shed 6 bases, with 30 bases lying between them. The CDR3 contains 20 residues. The CDR3 spells CALGERGPYAFWGEDYKLIF. CDR3 nucleotides: TGTGCTCTTGGGGAACGGGGTCCCTACGCGTTTTGGGGGGAAGACTATAAACTCATCTTT.

The chain recombines TRDV1 with TRDJ1, with 7 positions matching TRDD3. The CDR3 is 16 residues long. J lost 1 base, V lost 2 bases, and 7 bases had no gene match. The germline V gene has CDR1 TSWWSYY and CDR2 QGS. The CDR3 nucleotides are TGTGCTCTTGGGGAAATATGGGATACATGCACCGATAAACTCATCTTT. The encoded protein is CALGEIWDTCTDKLIF.

The V and J genes are TRDV1 and TRDJ1; the match to TRDD3 covers 11 bases. Germline CDR1 TSWWSYY, CDR2 QGS. V trimming: 4 bases; J trimming: 0 bases; junction bases outside the gene matches: 22. The CDR3 sequence is 22 residues long. The CDR3 is CALGGLGQASYWGIGYTDKLIF. CDR3 nucleotides: TGTGCTCTTGGGGGACTAGGTCAAGCCTCGTACTGGGGGATAGGGTACACCGATAAACTCATCTTT.

This clone was counted only a few times. Compared with germline, one end of the junction differs, possibly owing to a read error. The V call is TRDV1, the J call TRDJ1, with D maybe TRDD3 (5 bases). CDR3 length: 19 amino acids. CDR1 is TSWWSYY, CDR2 QGS, per germline. The CDR3: CALGKLLGGGYEYTDKLIF. Written as DNA, the CDR3 is TGTGCTCTTGGGAAACTCCTCGGCGGGGGGTACGAGTACACCGATAAACTCATCTTT.

The J gene is TRDJ1, the V gene TRDV1; 12 nucleotides match TRDD3. CDR3 size: 18 residues. Per germline, CDR1 TSWWSYY and CDR2 QGS. The ends lost 4 bases at V and 3 bases at J; junction bases unmatched: 12. The CDR3 DNA sequence: TGTGCTCTTGGGGGACCTAACTGGGGGATACAAGGGGCCGATAAACTCATCTTT. Translated, it gives CALGGPNWGIQGADKLIF.

The chain is built from TRDV1 and TRDJ1; maybe TRDD3 (5 bases). The CDR3 runs 21 residues. The V end lost 4 bases, the J end lost 1 base, and 31 bases lay between the germline ends. The germline V gene has CDR1 TSWWSYY and CDR2 QGS. CDR3 nucleotides: TGTGCTCTTGGGGCCAGAGCCCCTCCCACGGGGGGCTTGGGAGGCACCGATAAACTCATCTTT. It yields the protein CALGARAPPTGGLGGTDKLIF.

This chain uses TRDV1 with TRDJ1, with D maybe TRDD2 (6 bases). The CDR3 consists of 18 residues. The V gene lost 1 base and the J gene lost 8 bases, with 26 bases spanning the gap. CDR1 and CDR2 (germline): TSWWSYY, QGS. CDR3 in DNA: TGTGCTCTTGGGGAACCTGCCTTCCCCGGTGGAGACACAGTAAAACTCATCTTT. This translates into CALGEPAFPGGDTVKLIF.

This clone was seen a handful of times. The V call is TRDV1, the J call TRDJ1, with 12 bases that match TRDD3. Unmatched junction bases numbered 5, after V lost 2 bases and J lost 1 base. This CDR3 contains 17 residues. Germline assignment: CDR1 TSWWSYY and CDR2 QGS. The CDR3 region is CALGEVWGIRRTDKLIF. CDR3 nucleotides: TGTGCTCTTGGGGAAGTCTGGGGGATACGGCGCACCGATAAACTCATCTTT.

The chain is built from TRDV1 and TRDJ1; 9 bases fit TRDD3. This CDR3 has 21 residues. Germline loops: CDR1 TSWWSYY, CDR2 QGS. With V trimmed by 0 bases and J by 2 bases, 19 bases remained unmatched. CDR3 amino acids: CALGELLSLLGDPRYTDKLIF. The CDR3, as DNA: TGTGCTCTTGGGGAACTACTTTCTTTACTGGGGGACCCTCGGTATACCGATAAACTCATCTTT.

V is TRDV1 and J is TRDJ1; the match to TRDD3 covers 11 bases. The V segment lost 1 base and the J segment 4 bases; nucleotides outside the gene matches: 8. The CDR3 is made up of 17 amino acids. The germline V gene encodes CDR1 TSWWSYY and CDR2 QGS. The CDR3, as DNA: TGTGCTCTTGGGGAACATTTCCACTGGGGGATAAGCGATAAACTCATCTTT. This encodes CALGEHFHWGISDKLIF.

The chain uses TRDV1 and TRDJ2; D gene unclear. CDR1 TSWWSYY and CDR2 QGS come from the germline V gene. The V end lost 4 bases, the J end lost 5 bases, and 11 bases lay between the germline ends. This CDR3 is 14 amino acids long. This CDR3 reads CALGGPTPTAQLFF. The CDR3 region has the DNA TGTGCTCTTGGGGGACCAACTCCAACAGCACAACTCTTCTTT.